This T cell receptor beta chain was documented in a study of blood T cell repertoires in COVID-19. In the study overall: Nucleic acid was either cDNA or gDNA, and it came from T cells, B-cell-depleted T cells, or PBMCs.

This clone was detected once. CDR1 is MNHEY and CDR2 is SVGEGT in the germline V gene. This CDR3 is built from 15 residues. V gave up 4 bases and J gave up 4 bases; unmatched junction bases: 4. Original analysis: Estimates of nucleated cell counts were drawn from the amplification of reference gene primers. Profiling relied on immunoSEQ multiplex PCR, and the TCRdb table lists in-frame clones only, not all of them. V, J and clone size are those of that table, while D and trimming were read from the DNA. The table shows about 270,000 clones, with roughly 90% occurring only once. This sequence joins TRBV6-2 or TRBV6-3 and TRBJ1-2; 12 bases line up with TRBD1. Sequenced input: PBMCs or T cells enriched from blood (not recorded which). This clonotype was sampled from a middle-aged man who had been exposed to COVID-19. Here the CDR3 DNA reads TGTGCCAGCAGTTCCGGGACAGGGGGCTTCTATGGCTACACCTTC. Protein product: CASSSGTGGFYGYTF.